Shown below are 18 T cell receptor beta chains from a single sample sequenced in a study of Graves' ophthalmopathy and Graves' hyperthyroidism. CDR3 regions of TCR beta were amplified from RNA transcripts. Scientists carried out first-round RT-PCR using HTBI primers and then a second-round multiplex PCR. TCRdb re-derived calls from the multiplex PCR reads in MiXCR, one entry per CDR3 protein. The sample yields over 500,000 distinct CDR3 sequences, about 20% seen once. Sequencing was carried out using peripheral blood. These receptors were collected from a woman aged 18-29 years with stable Graves' hyperthyroidism. Some clones in this sample may be carry-over from other donors' samples.

The chain is built from TRBV20-1 and TRBJ1-5; TRBD1 matches at 8 bases. V lost 0 bases and J lost 6; bases outside the gene matches: 7. Germline V lookup: CDR1 DFQATT, CDR2 SNEGSKA (reference sequence). This CDR3 contains 15 residues. The CDR3 reads CSARDRRGRIQPQHF. The CDR3 DNA is TGCAGTGCTAGAGATCGCAGGGGGCGCATTCAGCCCCAGCATTTT.

This clonotype was seen at least ten times. The chain uses TRBV7-2 and TRBJ2-7; 8 nucleotides line up with TRBD2. The V gene end was trimmed by 5 bases and the J gene end by 4 bases; junction bases not matched to a gene: 10. Per the germline V gene, CDR1 is SGHTA and CDR2 is FQGNSA. This CDR3 has 15 amino acids. In DNA, the CDR3 is TGTGCCAGCAGCAGAAGCGGGAGACGGGGTTACGAGCAGTACTTC. Encoded protein: CASSRSGRRGYEQYF.

This clonotype was detected ten times or more. The gene calls are TRBV30 and TRBJ2-5; the D call may be TRBD1 or TRBD2 (5 bases each). Germline-derived CDR1 and CDR2 are GTSNPN and SVGIG (reference sequence). V lost 1 base and J 4 bases, leaving 16 bases between the germline ends. CDR3 size: 15 residues. CDR3 DNA sequence: TGTGCCTGGAGTGCGGAGGCAGGGCGTTCAGAGACCCAGTACTTC. Encoded protein: CAWSAEAGRSETQYF. Filled out from reference TRBV30 and TRBJ2-5, the complete variable domain reads SQTIHQWPATLVQPVGSPLSLECTVEGTSNPNLYWYRQAAGRGLQLLFYSVGIGQISSEVPQNLSASRPQDRQFILSSKKLLLSDSGFYLCAWSAEAGRSETQYFGPGTRLLVL.

The chain recombines TRBV12-3 or TRBV12-4 with TRBJ2-5; D possibly corresponds to TRBD1 (7 bases). The CDR3 length is 14 residues. The V end was cut by 7 bases, the J end by 5 bases, with 17 bases between. CDR3: CASTLQGGEETQYF. CDR3 DNA: TGTGCCAGCACCTTGCAGGGGGGAGAGGAGACCCAGTACTTC.

This clonotype was seen at least ten times. The chain has TRBV4-1 and TRBJ2-7; D remains unclear. The V gene's germline CDR1 is MGHRA and CDR2 YSYEKL. This CDR3 comprises 11 residues. Trimming removed 2 bases at V and 5 bases at J, with 4 bases between. CDR3 sequence: CASSQRNEQYF. DNA for the CDR3: TGCGCCAGCAGCCAAAGGAACGAGCAGTACTTC.

A word on this clonotype: A much larger clone lies a single base off, so this may be a read error. The J gene is TRBJ2-2, the V gene TRBV29-1; TRBD1 or TRBD2 may be the D gene (5 bases each). The CDR3 is 12 residues long. Germline loops: CDR1 SQVTM, CDR2 ANQGSEA. The CDR3 sequence: CSVDPGTGELVF. The CDR3 DNA follows: TGCAGCGTTGATCCCGGGACCGGGGAGCTGGTTTTT.

This clonotype has at least ten counts. The chain links TRBV28 to TRBJ1-6, with TRBD1 matching over 7 bases. The CDR3 length is 15 residues. Germline V gene sequence: CDR1 MDHEN, CDR2 SYDVKM. After removal of 3 bases from V and 7 bases from J, the junction contained 6 bases not matched to a gene. The CDR3 nucleotides read TGTGCCAGCAGTTTCGCAAGAGGGGGCAATTCACCCCTCCACTTT. Protein: CASSFARGGNSPLHF.

J is TRBJ1-5 and V is TRBV20-1, with D unclear. With 0 bases removed from V and 3 bases from J, the gap between germline ends came to 15 bases. In germline, CDR1 is DFQATT, CDR2 SNEGSKA (reference sequence). There are 16 residues in the CDR3. In nucleotides, the CDR3 is TGCAGTGCTAGAGATCTAGCAGGCCCATTCAATCAGCCCCAGCATTTT. It is translated as CSARDLAGPFNQPQHF.

This clonotype has more than one count but fewer than ten. The genes are TRBV5-6 and TRBJ2-5, with unresolved D. The CDR3 loop spans 18 amino acids. V lost 4 bases, J lost 5 bases, and 27 bases lay in between. CDR1 is SGHDT and CDR2 is YYEEEE in the germline V gene. CDR3 region: CASSPQAPLSNRLETQYF. The CDR3, as DNA: TGTGCCAGCAGCCCCCAGGCACCCCTCTCAAACCGCCTGGAGACCCAGTACTTC.

This clonotype occurred a few times. The rearrangement joins TRBV20-1 to TRBJ2-7, with D possibly being TRBD1 or TRBD2 (5 bases each). Germline V gene lookup returns CDR1 DFQATT and CDR2 SNEGSKA (reference sequence). V was clipped by 2 bases and J by 6 bases, with 20 bases between them. The CDR3 has 15 amino acids. The CDR3 spells CSARNTGTPFAEQYF. For the CDR3, the DNA is TGCAGTGCTAGAAACACCGGGACCCCCTTCGCCGAGCAGTACTTC.

Many counts were recorded for this clonotype. This chain connects TRBV20-1 to TRBJ1-2; 9 bases match TRBD1. Trimming cost V 3 bases and J 8 bases; bases outside gene matches: 10. Per the germline V gene, CDR1 is DFQATT and CDR2 is SNEGSKA (reference sequence). The CDR3 is 14 residues long. DNA for the CDR3: TGCAGTGCTAGGAATCGGGACAGGGCTTTCGGCTACACCTTC. It encodes CSARNRDRAFGYTF.

The table lists this clonotype with many counts. V and J are TRBV28 and TRBJ2-5, with D possibly matching TRBD2 (6 bases). The germline CDR1 and CDR2 sequences are MDHEN and SYDVKM. The CDR3 totals 17 residues. V was shortened by 4 bases and J by 0 bases, with 18 bases between the two germline ends. In nucleotides, the CDR3 is TGTGCCAGCAGTTCGGGTGAGGCTAGCGAGTACCAAGAGACCCAGTACTTC. It codes for CASSSGEASEYQETQYF.

The V call is TRBV27, the J call TRBJ1-5; D not certain. Germline CDR1 reads MNHEY; CDR2 reads SMNVEV (reference sequence). CDR3 length equals 13 residues. Between the trimmed V and J ends, which lost 6 bases and 2 bases, there was a span of 8 bases. The CDR3: CASSPVCNQPQHF. The CDR3 DNA sequence: TGTGCCAGCAGCCCAGTTTGCAATCAGCCCCAGCATTTT.

The gene calls are TRBV20-1 and TRBJ1-2, with D unresolved. Between the trimmed V and J ends, which lost 6 bases and 0 bases, there was a span of 8 bases. The germline V gene encodes CDR1 DFQATT and CDR2 SNEGSKA (reference sequence). The CDR3 covers 12 residues. CDR3 sequence: CSAMTTNYGYTF. The CDR3 DNA reads TGCAGTGCCATGACTACTAACTATGGCTACACCTTC.

This clonotype was picked up many times. The rearrangement links TRBV2 to TRBJ2-7; D is perhaps TRBD1 (5 bases). Trimming removed 2 bases at V and 4 bases at J, with 24 bases between. The CDR3 runs to 18 residues. Germline V gene lookup returns CDR1 SNHLY and CDR2 FYNNEI. CDR3 bases: TGTGCCAGCAGTGAATCACAGGAAACCGAAACTTTTGCTTACGAGCAGTACTTC. Translated: CASSESQETETFAYEQYF. The full variable domain, with the rest looked up from reference TRBV2 and TRBJ2-7, is EPEVTQTPSHQVTQMGQEVILRCVPISNHLYFYWYRQILGQKVEFLVSFYNNEISEKSEIFDDQFSVERPDGSNFTLKIRSTKLEDSAMYFCASSESQETETFAYEQYFGPGTRLTVT.

The table lists this clonotype with a few counts. The chain recombines TRBV28 with TRBJ2-7; 7 bases agree with TRBD1. The CDR3 contains 15 residues. Germline CDR1 reads MDHEN; CDR2 reads SYDVKM. V lost 6 bases and J lost 4; bases outside the gene matches: 12. Here the CDR3 DNA reads TGTGCCAGCAGCTCCACAGGGGTCGGGGTTTACGAGCAGTACTTC. It yields the protein CASSSTGVGVYEQYF.

CDR3 residues: CSARDFGSGPPLHF. The CDR3 bases are TGCAGTGCTAGAGATTTCGGGTCTGGGCCACCCCTCCACTTT. The chain carries TRBV20-1 and TRBJ1-6, with D unresolved. Per the germline V gene, CDR1 is DFQATT and CDR2 is SNEGSKA (reference sequence). The CDR3 extends over 14 amino acids. V lost 0 bases to trimming and J lost 11 bases, with 14 bases between them.

This clonotype was observed at least ten times. The chain links TRBV6-1 to TRBJ2-5, with D maybe TRBD1 (8 bases). In germline, CDR1 is MNHNS, CDR2 SASEGT. The CDR3 is 13 amino acids. Trimming removed 11 bases from V and 3 bases from J, with 16 bases in between. The chain's CDR3 is CASRTGREETQYF. As DNA, the CDR3 is TGTGCCTCGCGGACAGGGAGGGAAGAGACCCAGTACTTC.